This TCR beta chain was sequenced in a study of blood T cell repertoires in COVID-19 (dated by TCRdb to 2018 to 2021). In the study overall: The collaborator samples originated in the United States, Italy and Spain and spanned the acute and convalescent phases of COVID-19. The material from the prospective study consisted of cDNA or gDNA derived from T cells, B-cell-depleted T cells, or PBMCs. Subjects who had been exposed to COVID-19, were actively infected with it, or had recovered from it provided the deeply sampled blood TCRbeta repertoires that made up the dataset. A freely available public database, intended as a resource for researchers studying the immune response to SARS-CoV-2, is where the repertoires were released. The samples were drawn from the first 160 participants of the ongoing ImmuneRACE study and from over a thousand subjects provided by 6 global collaborators. The sample metadata nearly always contained a de-identified subject ID, COVID-19 status, age in years and sex. Where available, HLA class I and class II types were taken from metadata supplied by the sample provider and were not determined by assay-based typing.

Broad study findings and their caveats: The amount of clinical and demographic metadata varied by source and participant and was provided uncurated.

To note about this clone: Its antigen is unknown. No much larger clone is present one base from it, and per-base qualities are unavailable.

The immunoSEQ Assay, a bias-controlled multiplex PCR, was used to amplify TCRbeta CDR3 regions from genomic DNA. The source study handled its data this way. Within the assay, amplification of reference gene primers was used to estimate how many nucleated cells each sample contained. Sequence reads were collapsed and filtered to measure the absolute abundance of every unique TCRbeta CDR3 rearrangement. For each sample, productive Simpson clonality was calculated as the square root of Simpson's diversity index across productive rearrangements. TCRdb stores this immuneACCESS table with in-frame sequences only. Part of the clones is absent; in the studies checked, under half of the shortfall reflects unresolved V genes, and no reason is known for the rest. That table furnishes V, J and clone size, whereas the DNA furnished D and trimming. The sample table shows some 230,000 clones, and 75% to 90% are seen once. The ten largest make up 7% to 10% of the sample.

One collaborating source in Seattle enrolled patients during active infection and followed them longitudinally through the course of disease. Each collaborating institution followed its own protocols to collect whole blood in K2EDTA tubes. For TCRbeta analysis, collaborators shipped samples in one of three forms: frozen whole blood, isolated PBMCs, or DNA extracted from either of those sample types. Specimen: peripheral blood. The clonotype originates from a woman older than 75 with COVID-19, enrolled during active disease.

CDR3 loop: CASSPRLARVEQFF. The sequenced DNA is TGTGCCAGCAGCCCTAGACTAGCGCGGGTTGAGCAGTTCTTC. The rearrangement joined TRBV7-2 to TRBJ2-1, with 8 bases aligning to TRBD2. From a lookup of the germline V gene, CDR1 and CDR2 are SGHTA and FQGNSA. V ends up 5 bases short and J 9 bases short, with an unmatched junction base count of 9. From its cysteine to its phenylalanine, the CDR3 spans 14 amino acids. The sequence is cut down to CDR3 DNA, 42 bases in frame from base 1.